This T cell receptor beta chain originates from a study of regulatory T cells in long-lasting Graves disease. General observations from the study: Among samples with persistent disease, TRBV28, TRBJ1-2 and TRBJ2-5 were favored.

Trimming cost V 1 base and J 3 bases, with 10 bases left between them. Germline loops: CDR1 SGHDT, CDR2 YYEEEE. The CDR3 is made up of 14 amino acids. In the case of this clonotype: Its antigen remains unknown.

Time point noted: newly diagnosed GD, antithyroid drugs for less than 3 months. Scientists built the TCR library using RNA that was extracted from PBMCs. iRepertoire HTBI primers and Arm-PCR of CDR3 regions built TCR beta libraries. Via MiXCR, TCRdb re-called the multiplex PCR reads, giving one row per CDR3 protein. The sample lists 580,000 or so distinct CDR3 sequences; 15% to 20% were seen once. The same sample was also studied in work on T cells in Graves' hyperthyroidism and ophthalmopathy. This second study says: The model predicted ophthalmopathy a median 6.5 months before onset.

The rearrangement joins TRBV5-6 to TRBJ1-2; no clear D. This sequence was found in a man aged 18-30 years with Graves disease. The specimen was peripheral blood mononuclear cells (PBMCs), collected at new diagnosis, from a patient treated with antithyroid drugs. The CDR3 here is CASSLIALDYGYTF. CDR3 DNA sequence: TGTGCCAGCAGCTTGATAGCCTTGGACTATGGCTACACCTTC. Full variable domain (outside the CDR3, taken from reference TRBV5-6 and TRBJ1-2): DAGVTQSPTHLIKTRGQQVTLRCSPKSGHDTVSWYQQALGQGPQFIFQYYEEEERQRGNFPDRFSGHQFPNYSSELNVNALLLGDSALYLCASSLIALDYGYTFGSGTRLTVV.